Below are 26 T cell receptor beta chains sequenced from a single sample in a study of blood T cell repertoires in COVID-19. Data came from immunoSEQ multiplex PCR; TCRdb stores just in-frame clones and leaves some out. Of roughly 180,000 clones listed, about 82% are singletons. Specimen: PBMCs or T cells enriched from blood (not recorded which). The receptors stem from a woman aged 25 to 39 who had recovered from COVID-19.

The V and J genes are TRBV3-1 (or the pseudogene TRBV3-2) and TRBJ2-7; TRBD2 agrees at 13 bases. The CDR3 runs 16 residues. V lost 4 bases to trimming and J lost 0 bases; unmatched junction nucleotides: 3. Germline loops: CDR1 LGHDT, CDR2 YNNKEL (reference sequence). As DNA, the CDR3 is TGTGCCAGCAGCCCCGGGACTAGCGGGGACTCCTACGAGCAGTACTTC. This gives the protein CASSPGTSGDSYEQYF.

The J gene is TRBJ2-7, the V gene TRBV19; 8 nucleotides agree with TRBD2. In germline, CDR1 is LNHDA, CDR2 SQIVND (reference sequence). Trimming at V came to 4 bases and at J to 0 bases, leaving 8 bases not matched to a gene. CDR3 length: 16 residues. In DNA, the CDR3 is TGTGCCAGTAGTACTCTCGGGACTAGAAGCTCCTACGAGCAGTACTTC. Amino acids: CASSTLGTRSSYEQYF.

The chain recombines TRBV3-1 (or the pseudogene TRBV3-2) with TRBJ2-1, with 14 bases matching TRBD2. Unmatched junction bases numbered 5, after V lost 4 bases and J lost 9 bases. CDR1 is LGHDT and CDR2 is YNNKEL in the germline V gene (reference sequence). The CDR3 sequence is 15 residues long. The CDR3 sequence is CASSRGLAGAGEQFF. DNA of the CDR3: TGTGCCAGCAGCCGGGGACTAGCGGGAGCGGGTGAGCAGTTCTTC.

The rearrangement links TRBV7-2 to TRBJ1-6, with 7 bases matching TRBD1. Germline V gives CDR1 SGHTA, CDR2 FQGNSA. The CDR3 is made up of 13 amino acids. After removal of 5 bases from V and 7 bases from J, the junction contained 2 bases not matched to a gene. The CDR3 sequence: CASSRGQNSPLHF. The CDR3 bases are TGTGCCAGCAGCCGGGGACAGAATTCACCCCTCCACTTT.

This clone showed up just once. V is TRBV27 and J is TRBJ1-5; no clear D gene. V was pared by 3 bases and J by 4 bases, with 10 bases between. The CDR3 is 14 residues long. The germline CDR1 and CDR2 sequences are MNHEY and SMNVEV (reference sequence). CDR3 protein: CASSFLGSNQPQHF. The DNA for the CDR3 is TGTGCCAGCAGTTTTTTGGGCTCTAATCAGCCCCAGCATTTT.

This clone has just a few counts. V gene TRBV6-1 combines with J gene TRBJ2-7; TRBD2 aligns across 7 bases. There are 19 residues in the CDR3. J was trimmed by 2 bases and V by 3 bases; bases with no gene match: 19. Germline V lookup: CDR1 MNHNS, CDR2 SASEGT. CDR3 sequence (DNA): TGTGCCAGCAGTGAGACAAATCGCCCCGGGTGGGCGGGAGCCTACGAGCAGTACTTC. Its protein product is CASSETNRPGWAGAYEQYF.

The chain employs TRBV4-1 and TRBJ1-4; TRBD1 might be the D (5 bases). The V end was cut by 3 bases, the J end by 7 bases, with 12 bases between. This CDR3 spans 14 amino acids. Germline values: CDR1 MGHRA, CDR2 YSYEKL. The CDR3, as DNA: TGCGCCAGCAGCCAGGCAGGGCGGAGTGAAAAACTGTTTTTT. Residues: CASSQAGRSEKLFF.

The chain is built from TRBV3-1 (or the pseudogene TRBV3-2) and TRBJ2-2; TRBD2 matches 13 bases. There are 19 residues in the CDR3. CDR1 and CDR2 (germline): LGHDT, YNNKEL (reference sequence). Trimming at V came to 1 base and at J to 0 bases, leaving 5 bases not matched to a gene. The CDR3 spells CASSQGGLAGISNTGELFF. In DNA, the CDR3 is TGTGCCAGCAGCCAAGGGGGACTAGCGGGAATTTCGAACACCGGGGAGCTGTTTTTT.

This clone has only a few counts. The chain combines TRBV10-3 with TRBJ2-7; no clear D gene. There are 13 residues in the CDR3. Germline V gene lookup returns CDR1 ENHRY and CDR2 SYGVKD. The ends were cut back, 6 bases at V and 3 bases at J, with 12 bases in the middle. The CDR3 sequence: CAIRGAENYEQYF. In DNA form, the CDR3 reads TGTGCCATCAGAGGAGCAGAAAACTACGAGCAGTACTTC.

The CDR3 loop reads CASSWGQRWTNEKLFF. The CDR3 nucleotides read TGTGCCAGCAGCTGGGGACAGCGGTGGACTAATGAAAAACTGTTTTTT. This chain joins TRBV7-9 and TRBJ1-4, with 7 bases matching TRBD1. This CDR3 comprises 16 residues. V was pared by 4 bases and J by 2 bases, with 7 bases of the junction left unmatched. In germline, CDR1 is SEHNR, CDR2 FQNEAQ (reference sequence).

The rearrangement links TRBV14 to TRBJ1-2; no firm D call. The CDR3 spans 13 residues. V was shortened by 1 base and J by 8 bases, with 11 bases between the two germline ends. Germline loops: CDR1 SGHDN, CDR2 FVKESK. Here the CDR3 reads CASSQGGGWGYTF. CDR3 bases: TGTGCCAGCAGCCAAGGTGGAGGTTGGGGCTACACCTTC.

This clone was found once. The V call is TRBV6-5, the J call TRBJ1-1; TRBD1 is a possible D gene (6 bases). The ends were cut back, 2 bases at V and 1 base at J, with 11 bases in the middle. Looked up from germline, CDR1 is MNHEY and CDR2 is SVGAGI. This CDR3 spans 15 amino acids. CDR3 DNA: TGTGCCAGCAGTTACGGTATAGGGGGGAACACTGAAGCTTTCTTT. As protein: CASSYGIGGNTEAFF.

This clone is medium-sized by share. The V gene is TRBV6-4, the J gene TRBJ2-1; 9 positions agree with TRBD2. In germline, CDR1 is MRHNA, CDR2 SNTAGT. The J segment lost 9 bases and the V segment lost 4 bases, leaving 4 bases of the junction unmatched. The CDR3 has 13 residues. The CDR3: CASSGSGRSEQFF. The CDR3 coding sequence is TGTGCCAGCAGTGGGAGCGGGAGGAGTGAGCAGTTCTTC.

The rearrangement uses TRBV29-1 and TRBJ1-3, with D possibly being TRBD1 (5 bases). Trimming left V 0 bases short and J 4 bases short, with 16 bases between. The CDR3 loop spans 16 amino acids. Germline V gene sequence: CDR1 SQVTM, CDR2 ANQGSEA. CDR3 sequence (DNA): TGCAGCGTTGAAGATCCGGGGGTCTTTTCAGGAAACACCATATATTTT. It is translated as CSVEDPGVFSGNTIYF.

The chain employs TRBV9 and TRBJ2-1; TRBD2 agrees at 9 bases. After removal of 6 bases from V and 7 bases from J, the junction contained 2 bases not matched to a gene. Germline V gene data show CDR1 as SGDLS and CDR2 as YYNGEE. The CDR3 has 12 residues. CDR3 protein: CASTGLANEQFF. The CDR3 bases are TGTGCCAGCACAGGACTAGCGAATGAGCAGTTCTTC.

J is TRBJ1-3 and V is TRBV2; D not certain. This CDR3 is built from 14 residues. The germline CDR1 and CDR2 sequences are SNHLY and FYNNEI. Between the trimmed V and J ends, which lost 0 bases and 1 base, there was a span of 4 bases. The CDR3 DNA follows: TGTGCCAGCAGTGAAGCCAGATCTGGAAACACCATATATTTT. Its translation is CASSEARSGNTIYF.

CDR3: CASSSPGTGEGYEQYF. The CDR3 DNA is TGTGCCAGTAGTTCTCCCGGGACAGGGGAAGGGTACGAGCAGTACTTC. This rearrangement joins TRBV19 to TRBJ2-7, with 10 bases aligning to TRBD1. CDR1 and CDR2 from the germline V gene are LNHDA and SQIVND (reference sequence). With V trimmed by 5 bases and J by 4 bases, 11 bases remained unmatched. CDR3 length equals 16 residues.

The J gene is TRBJ2-1, the V gene TRBV27; 7 bases align to TRBD1. Germline V gene data show CDR1 as MNHEY and CDR2 as SMNVEV (reference sequence). This CDR3 region has 13 residues. V shed 6 bases and J 9 bases; nucleotides not matched to a gene: 8. CDR3 sequence (DNA): TGTGCCAGCAGCCGAGACAGGGCTGGTGAGCAGTTCTTC. This translates into CASSRDRAGEQFF.

The genes are TRBV30 and TRBJ2-3, with TRBD2 as a possible D gene (5 bases). Germline V gene lookup returns CDR1 GTSNPN and CDR2 SVGIG (reference sequence). CDR3 length: 15 residues. V lost 4 bases to trimming and J lost 2 bases, with 16 bases between them. CDR3: CAWTTPQTTTDTQYF. The CDR3 bases are TGTGCCTGGACTACACCGCAGACTACCACAGATACGCAGTATTTT.

The chain has TRBV29-1 and TRBJ2-1; 7 bases agree with TRBD1. The ends lost 7 bases at V and 7 bases at J; junction bases unmatched: 16. The CDR3 is 15 amino acids. Germline CDR1 reads SQVTM; CDR2 reads ANQGSEA. DNA of the CDR3: TGCAGCGCCACCGACGATAACAGGGGATGGAATGAGCAGTTCTTC. The encoded protein is CSATDDNRGWNEQFF.

This chain joins TRBV7-2 and TRBJ2-3, with 8 bases identical to TRBD2. The ends lost 4 bases at V and 5 bases at J; junction bases unmatched: 8. The germline CDR1 and CDR2 sequences are SGHTA and FQGNSA. This CDR3 is 15 amino acids long. The CDR3 region has the DNA TGTGCCAGCAGCTATGTCGAAGCGGGAGTAGATACGCAGTATTTT. Its protein is CASSYVEAGVDTQYF.

V is TRBV27 and J is TRBJ1-5; possible D gene TRBD1, 6 bases. Germline V CDR1 and CDR2: MNHEY, SMNVEV (reference sequence). V dropped 6 bases and J dropped 7 bases, with 16 bases sitting between them. The CDR3 length is 14 residues. The DNA for the CDR3 is TGTGCCAGCAGGACGAGGGGGAGAGGGCAGCCCCAGCATTTT. It yields the protein CASRTRGRGQPQHF.

This rearrangement joins TRBV5-1 to TRBJ2-5, with D unclear. The V gene's germline CDR1 is SGHRS and CDR2 YFSETQ. The V and J ends lost 3 bases and 5 bases respectively, with 20 bases between them. The CDR3 spans 16 residues. CDR3 sequence: CASSSSGSLSVETQYF. DNA for the CDR3: TGCGCCAGCAGCTCCTCCGGTAGCCTGAGTGTCGAGACCCAGTACTTC.

With regard to this clone: The CDR3 does not close with the conserved phenylalanine or tryptophan, likely indicating a read error. Because the CDR3's place on the DNA is in doubt, the DNA is left out and the CDR3 is given as listed by TCRdb. This sequence joins TRBV2 and TRBJ2-3; the table's D call of TRBD1 was not tested on the DNA. The CDR3 length equals 11 residues, ends included. Germline CDR1 and CDR2: SNHLY and FYNNEI. Here the CDR3 reads CASSVGALQIL.

The rearrangement joins TRBV27 to TRBJ2-5; tentative D call: TRBD2 (5 bases). The V gene's germline CDR1 is MNHEY and CDR2 SMNVEV (reference sequence). V lost 4 bases, J lost 5 bases, and 14 bases lay in between. The CDR3 is 14 amino acids. This CDR3 is CASSSGVGWETQYF. Here the CDR3 DNA reads TGTGCCAGCAGTTCCGGGGTGGGGTGGGAGACCCAGTACTTC.

This clone has more than one count but fewer than ten. The chain has TRBV5-4 and TRBJ2-3; D ambiguous. With 1 base removed from V and 0 bases from J, the gap between germline ends came to 9 bases. This CDR3 is built from 15 residues. Germline lookup yields CDR1 SGHNT and CDR2 YYREEE (reference sequence). CDR3 loop: CASSLRTASTDTQYF. CDR3 nucleotides: TGTGCCAGCAGCTTGCGTACAGCCAGCACAGATACGCAGTATTTT.